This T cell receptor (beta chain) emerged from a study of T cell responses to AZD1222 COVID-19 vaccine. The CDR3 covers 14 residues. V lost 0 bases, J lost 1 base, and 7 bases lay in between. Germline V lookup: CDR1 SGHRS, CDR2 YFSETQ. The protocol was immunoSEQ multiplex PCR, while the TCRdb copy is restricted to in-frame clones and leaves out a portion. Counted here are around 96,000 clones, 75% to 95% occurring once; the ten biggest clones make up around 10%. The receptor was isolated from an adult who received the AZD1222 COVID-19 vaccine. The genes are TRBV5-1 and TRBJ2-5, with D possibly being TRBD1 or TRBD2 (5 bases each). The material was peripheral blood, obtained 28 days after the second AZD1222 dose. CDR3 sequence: CASSLGGTQETQYF. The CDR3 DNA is TGCGCCAGCAGCTTGGGAGGGACCCAAGAGACCCAGTACTTC. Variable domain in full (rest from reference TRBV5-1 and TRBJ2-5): KAGVTQTPRYLIKTRGQQVTLSCSPISGHRSVSWYQQTPGQGLQFLFEYFSETQRNKGNFPGRFSGRQFSNSRSEMNVSTLELGDSALYLCASSLGGTQETQYFGPGTRLLVL.